The 16 T cell receptor beta chains below were found in one sample sequenced in a study of shared clonotypes between healthy human individuals. Only in-frame clones appear in the TCRdb table, and some are missing; sequencing was by immunoSEQ multiplex PCR. Here the sample spans 1,500,000 or so clones, roughly 96% being singletons. The sequenced material came from naive CD4+ T cells sorted from blood. Indicated subset: CD45RA+ positively selected. These receptors all stem from a man aged 30 to 45 in good health.

The chain has TRBV2 and TRBJ1-1; D unresolved. The germline CDR1 and CDR2 sequences are SNHLY and FYNNEI. This CDR3 has 16 residues. V gave up 3 bases and J gave up 5 bases, with 19 bases separating them. The CDR3 is CASSEGRIGRGTEAFF. As DNA, the CDR3 is TGTGCCAGCAGTGAGGGCCGGATAGGACGGGGAACTGAAGCTTTCTTT.

The V and J genes are TRBV19 and TRBJ1-5; 12 nucleotides line up with TRBD1. V lost 11 bases and J lost 2; bases outside the gene matches: 7. Germline CDR1 and CDR2: LNHDA and SQIVND (reference sequence). The CDR3 loop spans 15 amino acids. The CDR3 coding sequence is TGTGCCGCGGGACAGGGGGCTTTTGGCAATCAGCCCCAGCATTTT. It specifies CAAGQGAFGNQPQHF.

The chain recombines TRBV2 with TRBJ2-3, with D perhaps TRBD2 (6 bases). The CDR3 covers 14 residues. Deletions cut 7 bases from V and 2 bases from J, with 13 bases between. CDR1 and CDR2 (germline): SNHLY, FYNNEI. CDR3 nucleotides: TGTGCCAGCATTATAGTAGCGGACACAGATACGCAGTATTTT. Translated: CASIIVADTDTQYF.

The V gene is TRBV12-1, the J gene TRBJ2-7; the DNA was not compared with TRBD2, the D call given in the table. TRBV12-1 corresponds to a pseudogene. This CDR3 comprises 19 residues. The CDR3 loop reads CASSYGRGEEMSGSKEQYF. CDR3 nucleotide sequence: TGTGCCAGCAGCTATGGCAGGGGCGAGGAAATGAGCGGGAGTAAGGAGCAGTACTTC.

This chain joins TRBV19 and TRBJ1-5; D remains ambiguous. V was shortened by 10 bases and J by 0 bases, with 22 bases between the two germline ends. Germline CDR1 LNHDA, CDR2 SQIVND (reference sequence). The CDR3 is 17 residues long. The CDR3 region has the DNA TGTGCCACCTCCTCGATCCTGAAGGATATTAGCAATCAGCCCCAGCATTTT. This codes for CATSSILKDISNQPQHF.

The rearrangement links TRBV11-2 to TRBJ1-5; 11 positions match TRBD1. This CDR3 region has 14 residues. V shed 4 bases and J 7 bases; nucleotides not matched to a gene: 3. The V gene's germline CDR1 is SGHAT and CDR2 FQNNGV. The CDR3 region has the DNA TGTGCCAGCAGCTCAAGGGACAGGGGGCAGCCCCAGCATTTT. It yields the protein CASSSRDRGQPQHF.

Notes on this clone: The sample carries other DNA sequences with the same CDR3. The chain's CDR3 is CASSSTGSYEQYF. In DNA, the CDR3 is TGTGCCAGCAGCTCAACAGGTTCCTACGAGCAGTACTTC. This chain joins TRBV11-3 and TRBJ2-7; D possibly corresponds to TRBD1 (5 bases). Germline V CDR1 and CDR2: SGHNT, YENEEA. The germline V and J ends were trimmed by 4 bases and 1 base, with 8 bases remaining between them. There are 13 residues in the CDR3.

The chain links TRBV7-9 to TRBJ2-4; perhaps TRBD2 as D (7 bases). The CDR3 runs to 16 residues. The ends were cut back, 6 bases at V and 2 bases at J, with 17 bases in the middle. Germline CDR1 SEHNR, CDR2 FQNEAQ (reference sequence). The CDR3 sequence is CASSRRGGASKNIQYF. As DNA, the CDR3 is TGTGCCAGCAGTAGAAGGGGGGGCGCGTCCAAAAACATTCAGTACTTC.

As DNA, the CDR3 is TGTGCCAGCAGTGGCCGACAGGGCACCACTGAAGCTTTCTTT. Residues: CASSGRQGTTEAFF. This chain uses TRBV2 with TRBJ1-1, with 7 bases matching TRBD1. The CDR3 is 14 residues long. Germline assignment: CDR1 SNHLY and CDR2 FYNNEI. Trimming at V came to 4 bases and at J to 4 bases, leaving 6 bases not matched to a gene.

J is TRBJ2-7 and V is TRBV7-2; 11 bases map to TRBD2. The junction had 7 bases not matched to a gene; V was cut back by 2 bases and J by 4 bases. This CDR3 region has 16 residues. Germline V gene sequence: CDR1 SGHTA, CDR2 FQGNSA. The CDR3 DNA reads as TGTGCCAGCAGCTTAACAACTAGCGGGAGTAGGTACGAGCAGTACTTC. Translated, it gives CASSLTTSGSRYEQYF.

This clone has only one observation. DNA of the CDR3: TGTGCCAGCAGTTTATACCAGACAGATACGCAGTATTTT. The encoded protein is CASSLYQTDTQYF. The chain recombines TRBV28 with TRBJ2-3; D gene unclear. Germline values: CDR1 MDHEN, CDR2 SYDVKM. With 1 base removed from V and 3 bases from J, the gap between germline ends came to 5 bases. The CDR3 runs 13 residues.

V gene TRBV4-3 combines with J gene TRBJ2-1; TRBD1 matches at 7 bases. CDR1 and CDR2 from the germline V gene are LGHNA and YSLEER. J lost 2 bases, V lost 2 bases, and 6 bases had no gene match. The CDR3 totals 16 residues. The CDR3: CASSQRPQGAYNEQFF. The CDR3 bases are TGCGCCAGCAGCCAAAGGCCCCAGGGGGCCTACAATGAGCAGTTCTTC.

This chain uses TRBV6-4 with TRBJ2-2; perhaps TRBD1 as D (6 bases). V shed 6 bases and J shed 9 bases, with 14 bases lying between them. In germline, CDR1 is MRHNA, CDR2 SNTAGT. The length of the CDR3 is 13 residues. The CDR3 spells CASSGLQGRELFF. As DNA, the CDR3 is TGTGCCAGCAGCGGTTTACAGGGACGGGAGCTGTTTTTT.

The gene calls are TRBV7-6 and TRBJ2-5; D is uncertain. The CDR3 runs 15 residues. Trimming removed 1 base from V and 2 bases from J, with 11 bases in between. Germline V CDR1 and CDR2: SGHVS, FNYEAQ. CDR3 loop: CASSLEWQTQETQYF. In DNA, the CDR3 is TGTGCCAGCAGCTTAGAGTGGCAGACACAAGAGACCCAGTACTTC.

The chain links TRBV13 to TRBJ2-1; D is ambiguous. V lost 5 bases and J 0 bases, leaving 14 bases between the germline ends. From germline, CDR1 is PRHDT and CDR2 FYEKMQ (reference sequence). The CDR3 is 16 residues long. CDR3 amino acids: CASSGRTYSSYNEQFF. CDR3 coding DNA: TGTGCCAGCAGCGGCCGGACGTACAGCTCCTACAATGAGCAGTTCTTC.

The chain is built from TRBV9 and TRBJ1-1; D is possibly TRBD1 (6 bases). Germline-derived CDR1 and CDR2 are SGDLS and YYNGEE. The CDR3 is 13 residues long. V was cut by 2 bases and J by 6 bases, with 11 bases left in between. CDR3 in amino acids: CASSVSGGPEAFF. The CDR3 DNA follows: TGTGCCAGCAGCGTCTCCGGGGGCCCTGAAGCTTTCTTT.